The clone carrying this T cell receptor (beta chain) occurred many times. The sample originates from a study of spatial heterogeneity in lung cancer. TCRdb analysed the 5' RACE reads with MiXCR anew, one entry per CDR3 protein. The repertoire holds roughly 11,000 distinct CDR3 sequences, with about 4% as singletons. Trimming cost V 5 bases and J 3 bases, with 8 bases left between them. The length of the CDR3 is 12 residues. Germline lookup yields CDR1 SGHTA and CDR2 FQGNSA. Time point noted: sample taken at primary tumor resection. The 70 or so donors had untreated early-stage non-small cell lung cancer. Whole RNA obtained from tumor, nontumor lung or frozen PBMC underwent sequencing without sorting.

The chain has TRBV7-2 and TRBJ2-7, with D possibly being TRBD2 (6 bases). This sequence originates from a female donor with early-stage non-small cell lung cancer. Source: PBMCs, taken at surgery. DNA of the CDR3: TGTGCCAGCAGCACGGGACTCTACGAGCAGTACTTC. As protein: CASSTGLYEQYF.